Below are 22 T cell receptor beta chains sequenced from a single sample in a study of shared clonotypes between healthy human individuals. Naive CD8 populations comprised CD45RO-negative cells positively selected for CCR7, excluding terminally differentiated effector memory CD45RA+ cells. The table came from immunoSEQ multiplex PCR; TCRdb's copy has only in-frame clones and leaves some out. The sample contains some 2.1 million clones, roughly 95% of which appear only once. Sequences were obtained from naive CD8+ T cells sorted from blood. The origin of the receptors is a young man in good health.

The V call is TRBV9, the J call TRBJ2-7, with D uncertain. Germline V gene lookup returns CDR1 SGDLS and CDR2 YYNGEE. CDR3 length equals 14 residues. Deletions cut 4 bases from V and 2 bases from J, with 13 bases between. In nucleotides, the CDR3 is TGTGCCAGCAGCTCCGGAGAGTTTACCTACGAGCAGTACTTC. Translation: CASSSGEFTYEQYF.

Here the CDR3 DNA reads TGTGCCAGCAGTTTAAGGACGGAGCCATCCGATGACTATGGCTACACCTTC. This translates into CASSLRTEPSDDYGYTF. The rearrangement joins TRBV28 to TRBJ1-2; D remains unclear. The V gene lost 2 bases and the J gene lost 3 bases, with 19 bases spanning the gap. Germline CDR1 and CDR2: MDHEN and SYDVKM. CDR3 length: 17 residues.

The CDR3, as DNA: TGCGCCAGCAGCTTGGTAACAGGACTCTACAATGAGCAGTTCTTC. This gives the protein CASSLVTGLYNEQFF. The chain uses TRBV5-1 and TRBJ2-1; perhaps D is TRBD1 or TRBD2 (5 bases each). V was clipped by 0 bases and J by 3 bases, with 10 bases between them. CDR1 is SGHRS and CDR2 is YFSETQ in the germline V gene. The CDR3 length is 15 residues.

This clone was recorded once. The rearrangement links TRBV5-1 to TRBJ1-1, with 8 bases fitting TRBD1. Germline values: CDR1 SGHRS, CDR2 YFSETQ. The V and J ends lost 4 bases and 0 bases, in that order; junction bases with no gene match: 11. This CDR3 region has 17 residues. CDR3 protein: CASSLTTGEGVNTEAFF. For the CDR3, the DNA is TGCGCCAGCAGCCTGACGACAGGGGAGGGGGTGAACACTGAAGCTTTCTTT.

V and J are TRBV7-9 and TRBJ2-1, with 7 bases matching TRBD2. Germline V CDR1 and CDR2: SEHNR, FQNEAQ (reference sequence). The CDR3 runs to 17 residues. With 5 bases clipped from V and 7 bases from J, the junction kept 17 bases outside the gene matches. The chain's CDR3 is CASSKPAGTKSGNEQFF. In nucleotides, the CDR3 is TGTGCCAGCAGCAAGCCCGCAGGGACTAAGTCAGGGAATGAGCAGTTCTTC.

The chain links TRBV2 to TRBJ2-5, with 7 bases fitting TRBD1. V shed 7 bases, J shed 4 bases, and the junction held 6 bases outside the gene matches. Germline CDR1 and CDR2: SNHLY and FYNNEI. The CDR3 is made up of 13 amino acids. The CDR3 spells CASTSQGRETQYF. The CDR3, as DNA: TGTGCCAGCACTTCACAGGGGCGAGAGACCCAGTACTTC.

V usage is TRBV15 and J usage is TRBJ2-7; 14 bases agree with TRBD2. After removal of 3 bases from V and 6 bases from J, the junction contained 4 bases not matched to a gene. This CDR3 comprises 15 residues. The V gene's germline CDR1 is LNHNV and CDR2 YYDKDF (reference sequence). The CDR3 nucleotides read TGTGCCACCAGCAGGGGACTAGCGGGAGTCTTCGAGCAGTACTTC. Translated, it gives CATSRGLAGVFEQYF.

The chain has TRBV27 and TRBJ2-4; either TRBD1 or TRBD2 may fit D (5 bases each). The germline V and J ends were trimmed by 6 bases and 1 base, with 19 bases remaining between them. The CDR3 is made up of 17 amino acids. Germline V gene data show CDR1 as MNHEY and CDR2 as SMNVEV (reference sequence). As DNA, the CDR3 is TGTGCCAGCAGCGTAGCTTCGGGACGTTGGGCCAAAAACATTCAGTACTTC. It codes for CASSVASGRWAKNIQYF.

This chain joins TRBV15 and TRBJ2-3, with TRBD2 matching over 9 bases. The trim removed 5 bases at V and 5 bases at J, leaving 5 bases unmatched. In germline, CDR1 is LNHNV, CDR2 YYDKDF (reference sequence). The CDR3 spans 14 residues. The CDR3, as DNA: TGTGCCACCAGCGGTAGCGGGAGTGTAGATACGCAGTATTTT. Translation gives CATSGSGSVDTQYF.

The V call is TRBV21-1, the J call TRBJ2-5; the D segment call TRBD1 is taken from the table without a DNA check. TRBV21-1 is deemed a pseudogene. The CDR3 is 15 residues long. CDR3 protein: CASSKQGALRETQYF. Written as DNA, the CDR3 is TGTGCCAGCAGCAAACAGGGGGCGCTTAGGGAGACCCAGTACTTC.

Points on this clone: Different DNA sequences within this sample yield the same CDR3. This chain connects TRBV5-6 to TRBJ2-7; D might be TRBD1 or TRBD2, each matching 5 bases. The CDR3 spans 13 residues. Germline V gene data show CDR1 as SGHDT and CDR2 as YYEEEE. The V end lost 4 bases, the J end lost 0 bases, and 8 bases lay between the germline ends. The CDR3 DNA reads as TGTGCCAGCAGCGCCGGGGCCTCCTACGAGCAGTACTTC. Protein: CASSAGASYEQYF.

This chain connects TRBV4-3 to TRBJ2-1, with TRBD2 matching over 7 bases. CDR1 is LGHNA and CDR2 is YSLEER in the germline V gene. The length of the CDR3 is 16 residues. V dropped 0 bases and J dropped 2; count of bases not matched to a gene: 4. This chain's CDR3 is CASSQERGLPYNEQFF. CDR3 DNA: TGCGCCAGCAGCCAAGAAAGGGGACTACCCTACAATGAGCAGTTCTTC.

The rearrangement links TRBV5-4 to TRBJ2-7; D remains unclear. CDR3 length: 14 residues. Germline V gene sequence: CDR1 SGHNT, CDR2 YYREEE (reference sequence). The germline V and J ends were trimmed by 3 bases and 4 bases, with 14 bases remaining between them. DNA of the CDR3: TGTGCCAGCAGCTCGGAAATCGCGTCGTACGAGCAGTACTTC. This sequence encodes CASSSEIASYEQYF.

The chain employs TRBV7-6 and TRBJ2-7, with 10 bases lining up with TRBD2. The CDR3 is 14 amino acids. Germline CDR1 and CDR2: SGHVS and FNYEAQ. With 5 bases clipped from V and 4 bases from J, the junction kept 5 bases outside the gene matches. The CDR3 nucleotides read TGTGCCAGCAGCCCAGCGGGAGGGCCATACGAGCAGTACTTC. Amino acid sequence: CASSPAGGPYEQYF. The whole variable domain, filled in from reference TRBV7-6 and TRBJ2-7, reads GAGVSQSPRYKVTKRGQDVALRCDPISGHVSLYWYRQALGQGPEFLTYFNYEAQQDKSGLPNDRFSAERPEGSISTLTIQRTEQRDSAMYRCASSPAGGPYEQYFGPGTRLTVT.

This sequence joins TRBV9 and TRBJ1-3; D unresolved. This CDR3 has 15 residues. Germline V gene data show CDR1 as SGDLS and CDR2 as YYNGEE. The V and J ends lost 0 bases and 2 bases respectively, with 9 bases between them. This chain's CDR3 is CASSVVAAAGNTIYF. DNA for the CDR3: TGTGCCAGCAGCGTAGTGGCAGCGGCTGGAAACACCATATATTTT.

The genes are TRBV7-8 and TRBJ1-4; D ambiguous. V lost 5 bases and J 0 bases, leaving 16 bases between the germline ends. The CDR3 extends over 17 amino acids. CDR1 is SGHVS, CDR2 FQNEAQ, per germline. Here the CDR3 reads CASSGVLTDATNEKLFF. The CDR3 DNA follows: TGTGCCAGCAGCGGGGTCCTTACCGATGCAACTAATGAAAAACTGTTTTTT. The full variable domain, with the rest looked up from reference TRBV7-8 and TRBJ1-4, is GAGVSQSPRYKVAKRGQDVALRCDPISGHVSLFWYQQALGQGPEFLTYFQNEAQLDKSGLPSDRFFAERPEGSVSTLKIQRTQQEDSAVYLCASSGVLTDATNEKLFFGSGTQLSVL.

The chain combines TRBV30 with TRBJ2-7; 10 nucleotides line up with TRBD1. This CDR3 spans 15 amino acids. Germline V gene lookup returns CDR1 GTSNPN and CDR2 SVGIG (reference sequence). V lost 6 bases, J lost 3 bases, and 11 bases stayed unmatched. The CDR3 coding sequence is TGTGCCTGCATACCGCCGGGACAGGGGATCTACGAGCAGTACTTC. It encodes CACIPPGQGIYEQYF.

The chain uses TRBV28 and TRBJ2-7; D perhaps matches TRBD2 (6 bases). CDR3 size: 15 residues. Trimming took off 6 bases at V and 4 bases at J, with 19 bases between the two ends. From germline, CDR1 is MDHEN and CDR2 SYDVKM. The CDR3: CASSLFGSAGYEQYF. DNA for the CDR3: TGTGCCAGCAGCCTCTTCGGGTCCGCGGGGTACGAGCAGTACTTC.

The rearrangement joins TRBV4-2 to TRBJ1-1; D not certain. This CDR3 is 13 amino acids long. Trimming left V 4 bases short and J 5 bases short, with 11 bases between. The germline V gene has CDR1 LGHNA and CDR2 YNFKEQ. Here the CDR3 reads CASSREPGTEAFF. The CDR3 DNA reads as TGTGCCAGCAGCCGAGAACCCGGTACTGAAGCTTTCTTT.

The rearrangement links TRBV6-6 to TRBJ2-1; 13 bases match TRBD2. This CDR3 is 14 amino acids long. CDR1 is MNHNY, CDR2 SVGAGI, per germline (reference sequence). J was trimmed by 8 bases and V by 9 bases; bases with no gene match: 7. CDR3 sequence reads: CASLGLAGDDEQFF. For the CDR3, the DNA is TGTGCCAGTCTAGGACTAGCGGGAGATGATGAGCAGTTCTTC.

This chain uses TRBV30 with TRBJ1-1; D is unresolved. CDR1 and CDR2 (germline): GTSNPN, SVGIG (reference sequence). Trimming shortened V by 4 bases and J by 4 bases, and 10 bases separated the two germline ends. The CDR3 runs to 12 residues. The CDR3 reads CAWTRLSTEAFF. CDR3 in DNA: TGTGCCTGGACCCGGTTATCCACTGAAGCTTTCTTT.

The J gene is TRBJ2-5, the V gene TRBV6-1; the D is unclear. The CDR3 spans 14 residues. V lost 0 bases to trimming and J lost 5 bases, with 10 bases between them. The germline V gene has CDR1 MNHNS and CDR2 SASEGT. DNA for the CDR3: TGTGCCAGCAGTGAAGCGGTAGGGATTGAGACCCAGTACTTC. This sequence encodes CASSEAVGIETQYF.